This TCR beta chain was sequenced during a study of T cells in Graves' hyperthyroidism and ophthalmopathy. Study findings and constraints: Within blood appeared most thyroid clonotypes that had expanded above 0.001. Ophthalmopathy and stable hyperthyroidism were told apart by a 13 V-J model.

Hyperthyroidism patients were newly diagnosed, had disease duration under 2 months, and were aged 18 to 65 years. Researchers took RNA transcripts and amplified the TCR beta CDR3 regions from them. The study used the HTBI primer set for a first-round RT-PCR of the TCR CDR3. Each CDR3 protein is one row after TCRdb ran MiXCR on the multiplex PCR reads. The sample has around 800,000 distinct CDR3 sequences, about two fifths seen once. V was pared by 2 bases and J by 3 bases, with 4 bases of the junction left unmatched. The CDR3 loop spans 14 amino acids. Germline-derived CDR1 and CDR2 are GTSNPN and SVGIG (reference sequence). To note about this clonotype: Its specificity is not known.

This TCR was sampled from a man aged 18 to 35 with Graves' hyperthyroidism. Sequenced input: blood. The chain combines TRBV30 with TRBJ2-7; 10 nucleotides agree with TRBD1. The CDR3: CAWSRGDRGYEQYF. CDR3 sequence (DNA): TGTGCCTGGAGTAGGGGGGACAGGGGCTACGAGCAGTACTTC. The entire variable domain, with the rest obtained from reference TRBV30 and TRBJ2-7, is as follows: SQTIHQWPATLVQPVGSPLSLECTVEGTSNPNLYWYRQAAGRGLQLLFYSVGIGQISSEVPQNLSASRPQDRQFILSSKKLLLSDSGFYLCAWSRGDRGYEQYFGPGTRLTVT.